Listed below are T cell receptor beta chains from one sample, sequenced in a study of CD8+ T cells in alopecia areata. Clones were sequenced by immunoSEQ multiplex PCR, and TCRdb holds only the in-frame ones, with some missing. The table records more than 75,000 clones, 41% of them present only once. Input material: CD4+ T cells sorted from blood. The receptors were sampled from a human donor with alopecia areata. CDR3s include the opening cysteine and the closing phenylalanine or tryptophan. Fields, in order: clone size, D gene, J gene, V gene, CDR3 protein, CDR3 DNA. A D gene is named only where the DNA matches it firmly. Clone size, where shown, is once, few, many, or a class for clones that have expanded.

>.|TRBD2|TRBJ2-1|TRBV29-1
CSVGLAGDEQFF
TGCAGCGTTGGACTAGCGGGAGATGAGCAGTTCTTC
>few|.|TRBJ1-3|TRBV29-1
CSVSSGNTIYF
TGCAGCGTGAGCTCTGGAAACACCATATATTTT
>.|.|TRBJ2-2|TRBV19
CASRSQGRSSGELFF
TGTGCCAGTCGTTCGCAGGGGCGATCGTCCGGGGAGCTGTTTTTT
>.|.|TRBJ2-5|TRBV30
CAWDRNQETQYF
TGTGCCTGGGACAGGAACCAAGAGACCCAGTACTTC
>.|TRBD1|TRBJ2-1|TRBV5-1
CASSRGQGVYEQFF
TGCGCCAGCAGCCGGGGACAGGGGGTCTATGAGCAGTTCTTC
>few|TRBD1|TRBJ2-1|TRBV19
CASKLGTGHNEQFF
TGTGCCAGTAAGTTGGGGACAGGACATAATGAGCAGTTCTTC
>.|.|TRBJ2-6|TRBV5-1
CASRQGDGANVLTF
TGCGCCAGCAGACAGGGTGACGGGGCCAACGTCCTGACTTTC
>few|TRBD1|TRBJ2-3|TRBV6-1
CASRADRGSTDTQYF
TGTGCCAGCAGAGCTGACAGGGGCTCCACAGATACGCAGTATTTT
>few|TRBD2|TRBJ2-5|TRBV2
CAAGGQETQYF
TGTGCAGCGGGGGGCCAAGAGACCCAGTACTTC
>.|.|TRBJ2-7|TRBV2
CASSEQGQFYEQYF
TGTGCCAGCAGTGAACAAGGTCAGTTCTACGAGCAGTACTTC
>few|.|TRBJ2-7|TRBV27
CASSFSVGPYEQYF
TGTGCCAGCAGTTTCAGCGTAGGCCCCTACGAGCAGTACTTC
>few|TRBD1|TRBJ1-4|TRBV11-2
CASSLPRTGVRGKLFF
TGTGCCAGCAGCTTACCGCGGACAGGGGTTCGCGGAAAACTGTTTTTT
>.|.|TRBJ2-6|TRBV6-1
CASSATAGANVLTF
TGTGCCAGCAGTGCTACCGCTGGGGCCAACGTCCTGACTTTC
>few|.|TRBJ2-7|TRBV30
CAWSDHGGPHTYEQYF
TGTGCCTGGAGTGATCATGGCGGCCCTCACACCTACGAGCAGTACTTC
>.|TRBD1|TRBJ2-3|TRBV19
CASRWTGTDTQYF
TGTGCCAGTAGATGGACAGGGACAGATACGCAGTATTTT
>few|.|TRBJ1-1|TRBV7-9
CASSPATRGTTEAFF
TGTGCCAGCAGCCCCGCCACCCGGGGAACAACTGAAGCTTTCTTT
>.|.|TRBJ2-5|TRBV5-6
CASSLRREWETQYF
TGTGCCAGCAGTCTGAGGAGGGAGTGGGAGACCCAGTACTTC
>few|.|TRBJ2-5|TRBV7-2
CASSTQARETQYF
TGTGCCAGCAGCACCCAGGCGAGAGAGACCCAGTACTTC
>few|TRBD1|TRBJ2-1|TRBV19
CASRDRTDGEQFF
TGTGCCAGTAGGGACAGGACGGACGGTGAGCAGTTCTTC
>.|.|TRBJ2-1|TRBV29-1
CSVGTARSYNEQFF
TGCAGCGTTGGGACAGCACGATCCTACAATGAGCAGTTCTTC
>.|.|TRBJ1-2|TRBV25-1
CASSDPQGRDYGYTF
TGTGCCAGCAGTGATCCACAGGGACGCGACTATGGCTACACCTTC
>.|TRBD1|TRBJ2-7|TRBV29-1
CSAITGVGYEQYF
TGCAGCGCTATAACAGGGGTGGGCTACGAGCAGTACTTC
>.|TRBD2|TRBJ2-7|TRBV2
CASSGTSGVYEQYF
TGTGCCAGCAGTGGGACTAGCGGAGTCTACGAGCAGTACTTC
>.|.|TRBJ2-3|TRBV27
CASSFLAGADTQYF
TGTGCCAGCAGTTTTCTTGCCGGCGCAGATACGCAGTATTTT
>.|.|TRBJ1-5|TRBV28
CASSLVDFNQPQHF
TGTGCCAGCAGTTTGGTGGACTTCAATCAGCCCCAGCATTTT
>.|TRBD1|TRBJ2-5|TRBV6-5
CASSVPGQGTQYF
TGTGCCAGCAGTGTACCGGGACAGGGGACCCAGTACTTC